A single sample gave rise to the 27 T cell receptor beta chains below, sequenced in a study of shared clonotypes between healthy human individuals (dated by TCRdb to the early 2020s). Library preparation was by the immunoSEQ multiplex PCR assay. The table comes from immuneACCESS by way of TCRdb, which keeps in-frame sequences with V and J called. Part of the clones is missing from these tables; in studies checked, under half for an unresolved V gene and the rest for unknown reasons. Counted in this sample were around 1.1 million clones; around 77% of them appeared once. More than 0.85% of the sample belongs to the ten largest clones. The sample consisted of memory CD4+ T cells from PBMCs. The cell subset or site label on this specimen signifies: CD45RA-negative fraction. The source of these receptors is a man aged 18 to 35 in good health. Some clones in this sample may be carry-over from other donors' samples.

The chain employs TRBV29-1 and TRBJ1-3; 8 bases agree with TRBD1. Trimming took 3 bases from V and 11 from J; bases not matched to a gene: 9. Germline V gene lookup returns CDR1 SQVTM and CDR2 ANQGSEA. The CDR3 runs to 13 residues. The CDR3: CSVEGTGGGPIYF. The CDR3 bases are TGCAGCGTTGAGGGGACAGGAGGAGGTCCCATATATTTT. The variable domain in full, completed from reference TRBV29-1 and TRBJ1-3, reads SAVISQKPSRDICQRGTSLTIQCQVDSQVTMMFWYRQQPGQSLTLIATANQGSEATYESGFVIDKFPISRPNLTFSTLTVSNMSPEDSSIYLCSVEGTGGGPIYFGEGSWLTVV.

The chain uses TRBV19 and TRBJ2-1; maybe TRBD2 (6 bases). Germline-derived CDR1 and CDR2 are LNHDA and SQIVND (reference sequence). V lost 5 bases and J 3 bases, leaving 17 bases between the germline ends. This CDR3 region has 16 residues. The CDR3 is CASSGTGSLGYNEQFF. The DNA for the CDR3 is TGTGCCAGTAGTGGGACTGGGAGTTTGGGCTACAATGAGCAGTTCTTC.

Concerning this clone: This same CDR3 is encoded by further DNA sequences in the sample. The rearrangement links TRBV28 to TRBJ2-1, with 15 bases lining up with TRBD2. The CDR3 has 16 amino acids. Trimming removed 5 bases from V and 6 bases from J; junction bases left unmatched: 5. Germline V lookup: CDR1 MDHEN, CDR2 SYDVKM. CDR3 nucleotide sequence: TGTGCCAGCAGTCCACCGGGACTAGCGGGAGGCAATGAGCAGTTCTTC. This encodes CASSPPGLAGGNEQFF.

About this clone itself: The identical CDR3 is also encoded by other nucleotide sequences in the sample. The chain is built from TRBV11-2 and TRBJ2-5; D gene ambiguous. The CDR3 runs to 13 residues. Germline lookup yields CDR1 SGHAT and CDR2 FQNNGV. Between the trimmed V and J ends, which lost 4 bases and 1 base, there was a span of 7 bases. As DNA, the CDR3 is TGTGCCAGCAGCTACGGCAGCCAAGAGACCCAGTACTTC. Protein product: CASSYGSQETQYF.

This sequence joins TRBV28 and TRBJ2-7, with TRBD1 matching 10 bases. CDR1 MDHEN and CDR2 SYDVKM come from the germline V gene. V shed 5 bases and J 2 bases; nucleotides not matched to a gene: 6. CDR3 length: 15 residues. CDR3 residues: CASSPLGQGTYEQYF. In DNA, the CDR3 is TGTGCCAGCAGTCCATTGGGACAGGGGACCTACGAGCAGTACTTC. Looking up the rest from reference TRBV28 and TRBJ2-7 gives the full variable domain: DVKVTQSSRYLVKRTGEKVFLECVQDMDHENMFWYRQDPGLGLRLIYFSYDVKMKEKGDIPEGYSVSREKKERFSLILESASTNQTSMYLCASSPLGQGTYEQYFGPGTRLTVT.

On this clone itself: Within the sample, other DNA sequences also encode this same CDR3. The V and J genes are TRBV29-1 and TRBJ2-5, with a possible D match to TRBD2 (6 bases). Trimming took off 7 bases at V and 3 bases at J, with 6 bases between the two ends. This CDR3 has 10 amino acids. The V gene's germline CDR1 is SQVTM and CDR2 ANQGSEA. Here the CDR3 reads CSGGEETQYF. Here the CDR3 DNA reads TGCAGCGGCGGGGAAGAGACCCAGTACTTC.

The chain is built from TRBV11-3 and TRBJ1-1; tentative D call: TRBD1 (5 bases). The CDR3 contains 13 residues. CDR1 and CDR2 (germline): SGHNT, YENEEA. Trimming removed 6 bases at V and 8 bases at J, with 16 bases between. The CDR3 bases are TGTGCCAGCAGTCCGGGACGGCAAAAAGAAGCTTTCTTT. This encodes CASSPGRQKEAFF.

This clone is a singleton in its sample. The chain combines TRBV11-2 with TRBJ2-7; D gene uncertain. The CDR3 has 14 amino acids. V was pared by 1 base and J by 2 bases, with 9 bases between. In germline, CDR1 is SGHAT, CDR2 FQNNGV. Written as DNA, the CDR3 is TGTGCCAGCAGCTTAGCATCCGGAGCCTACGAGCAGTACTTC. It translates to CASSLASGAYEQYF.

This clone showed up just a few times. This CDR3 is CASSLRGLNTEAFF. The DNA of the CDR3 is TGTGCCAGCAGCTTGCGAGGCCTGAACACTGAAGCTTTCTTT. The chain combines TRBV11-2 with TRBJ1-1; D is ambiguous. The V gene lost 3 bases and the J gene lost 0 bases, with 8 bases spanning the gap. In germline, CDR1 is SGHAT, CDR2 FQNNGV. There are 14 residues in the CDR3.

The CDR3 region is CASSLYGVRIHEQYF. Here the CDR3 DNA reads TGTGCCAGCAGTTTATATGGAGTCAGGATCCACGAGCAGTACTTC. This chain links TRBV28 with TRBJ2-7; D is unclear. Germline V gene data show CDR1 as MDHEN and CDR2 as SYDVKM. Trimming took off 1 base at V and 5 bases at J, with 15 bases between the two ends. The CDR3 loop spans 15 amino acids.

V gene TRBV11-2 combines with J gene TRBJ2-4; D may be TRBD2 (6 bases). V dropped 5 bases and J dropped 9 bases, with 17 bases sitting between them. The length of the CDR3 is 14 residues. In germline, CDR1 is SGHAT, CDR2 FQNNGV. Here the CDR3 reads CASSPGTSRPIQYF. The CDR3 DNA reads TGTGCCAGCAGCCCCGGGACTTCACGTCCCATTCAGTACTTC.

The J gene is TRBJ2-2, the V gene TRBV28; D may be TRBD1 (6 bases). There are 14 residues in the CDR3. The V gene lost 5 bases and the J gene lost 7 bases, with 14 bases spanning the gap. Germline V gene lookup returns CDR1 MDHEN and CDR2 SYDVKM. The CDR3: CASSVQNRDGELFF. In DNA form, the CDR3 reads TGTGCCAGCAGTGTACAAAACAGGGACGGGGAGCTGTTTTTT. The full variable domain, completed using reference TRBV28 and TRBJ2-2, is DVKVTQSSRYLVKRTGEKVFLECVQDMDHENMFWYRQDPGLGLRLIYFSYDVKMKEKGDIPEGYSVSREKKERFSLILESASTNQTSMYLCASSVQNRDGELFFGEGSRLTVL.

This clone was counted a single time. The CDR3 DNA sequence: TGCGCCAGCAGCCCTGGGACAGGCATCTCTGGAAACACCATATATTTT. Protein: CASSPGTGISGNTIYF. The J gene is TRBJ1-3, the V gene TRBV5-1; TRBD1 agrees at 8 bases. Unmatched junction bases numbered 6, after V lost 4 bases and J lost 0 bases. Looked up from germline, CDR1 is SGHRS and CDR2 is YFSETQ. The CDR3 has 16 amino acids.

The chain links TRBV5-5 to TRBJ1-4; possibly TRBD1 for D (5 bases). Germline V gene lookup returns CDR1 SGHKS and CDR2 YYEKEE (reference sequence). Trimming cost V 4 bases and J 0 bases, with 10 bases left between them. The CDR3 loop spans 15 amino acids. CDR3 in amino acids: CASSQPGATNEKLFF. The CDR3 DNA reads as TGTGCCAGCAGCCAGCCGGGGGCAACTAATGAAAAACTGTTTTTT.

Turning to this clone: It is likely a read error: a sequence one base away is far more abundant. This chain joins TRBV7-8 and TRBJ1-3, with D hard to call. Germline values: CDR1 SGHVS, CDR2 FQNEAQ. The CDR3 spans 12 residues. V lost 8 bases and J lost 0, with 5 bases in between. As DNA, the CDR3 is TGTGCCAGCTCCGGCTCTGGAAACACCATATATTTT. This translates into CASSGSGNTIYF.

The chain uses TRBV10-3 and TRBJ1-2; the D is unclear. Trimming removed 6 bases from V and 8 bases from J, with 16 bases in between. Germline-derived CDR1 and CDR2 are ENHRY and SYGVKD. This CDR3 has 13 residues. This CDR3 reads CAIRGEGLGGYTF. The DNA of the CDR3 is TGTGCCATCAGGGGCGAGGGCCTGGGCGGCTACACCTTC.

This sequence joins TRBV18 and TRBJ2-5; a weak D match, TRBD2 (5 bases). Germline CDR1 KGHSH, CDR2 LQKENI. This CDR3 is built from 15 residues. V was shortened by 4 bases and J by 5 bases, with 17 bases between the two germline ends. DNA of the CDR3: TGTGCCAGCTCACTACCACGTACAAGGAGGGAGACCCAGTACTTC. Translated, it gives CASSLPRTRRETQYF.

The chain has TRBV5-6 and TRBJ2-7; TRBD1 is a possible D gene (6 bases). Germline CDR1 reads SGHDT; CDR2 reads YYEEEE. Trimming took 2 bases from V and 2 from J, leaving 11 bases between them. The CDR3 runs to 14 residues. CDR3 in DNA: TGTGCCAGCAGCTTCGAAGGGGGTACCTACGAGCAGTACTTC. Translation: CASSFEGGTYEQYF.

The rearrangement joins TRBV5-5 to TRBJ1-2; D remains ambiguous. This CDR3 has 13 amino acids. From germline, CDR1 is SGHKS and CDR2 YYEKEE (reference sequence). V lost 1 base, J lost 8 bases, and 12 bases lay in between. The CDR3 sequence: CASSLSLTQGYTF. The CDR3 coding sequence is TGTGCCAGCAGCTTGTCTCTGACACAGGGCTACACCTTC.

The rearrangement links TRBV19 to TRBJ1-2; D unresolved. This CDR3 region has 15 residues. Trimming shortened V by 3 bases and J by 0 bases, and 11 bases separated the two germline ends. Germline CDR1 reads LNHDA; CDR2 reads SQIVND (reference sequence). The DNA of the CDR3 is TGTGCCAGTAGTATCTCTTACACCCCTAACTATGGCTACACCTTC. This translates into CASSISYTPNYGYTF.

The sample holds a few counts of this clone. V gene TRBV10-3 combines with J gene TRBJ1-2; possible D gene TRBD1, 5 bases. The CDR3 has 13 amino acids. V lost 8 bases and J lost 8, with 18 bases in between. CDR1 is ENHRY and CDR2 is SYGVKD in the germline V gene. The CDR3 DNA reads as TGTGCCATCGGAGAAGGGGTCGGACTGGGCTACACCTTC. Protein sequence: CAIGEGVGLGYTF.

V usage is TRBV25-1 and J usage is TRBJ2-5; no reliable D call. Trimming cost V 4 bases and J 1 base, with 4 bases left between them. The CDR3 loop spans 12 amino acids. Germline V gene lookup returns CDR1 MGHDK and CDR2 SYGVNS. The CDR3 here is CASSVVQETQYF. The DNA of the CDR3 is TGTGCCAGCAGTGTAGTCCAAGAGACCCAGTACTTC. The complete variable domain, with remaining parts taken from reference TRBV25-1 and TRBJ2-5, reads EADIYQTPRYLVIGTGKKITLECSQTMGHDKMYWYQQDPGMELHLIHYSYGVNSTEKGDLSSESTVSRIRTEHFPLTLESARPSHTSQYLCASSVVQETQYFGPGTRLLVL.

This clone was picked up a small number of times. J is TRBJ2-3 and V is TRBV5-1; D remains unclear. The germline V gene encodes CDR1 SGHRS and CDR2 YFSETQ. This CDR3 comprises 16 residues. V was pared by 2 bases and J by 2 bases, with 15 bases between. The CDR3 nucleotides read TGCGCCAGCAGCTTACCCCTGGCCTCCACCACAGATACGCAGTATTTT. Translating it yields CASSLPLASTTDTQYF.

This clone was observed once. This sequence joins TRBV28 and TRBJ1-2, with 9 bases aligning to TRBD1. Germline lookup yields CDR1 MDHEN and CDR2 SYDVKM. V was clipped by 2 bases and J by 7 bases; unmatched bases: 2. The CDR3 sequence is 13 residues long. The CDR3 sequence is CASSLEQGAGYTF. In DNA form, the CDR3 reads TGTGCCAGCAGTTTAGAACAGGGGGCTGGCTACACCTTC.

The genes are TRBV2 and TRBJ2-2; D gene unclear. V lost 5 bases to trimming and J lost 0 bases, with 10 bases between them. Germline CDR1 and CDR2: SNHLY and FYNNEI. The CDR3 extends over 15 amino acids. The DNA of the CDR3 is TGTGCCAGCAGTCGAAATCCAGCGAACACCGGGGAGCTGTTTTTT. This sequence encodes CASSRNPANTGELFF.

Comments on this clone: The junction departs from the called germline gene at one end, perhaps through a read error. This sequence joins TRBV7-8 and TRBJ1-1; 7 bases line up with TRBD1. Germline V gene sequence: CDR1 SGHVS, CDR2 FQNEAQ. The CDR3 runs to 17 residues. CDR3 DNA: TGTGCCAGCAGCTTAAGGTCGGCAGGGGGACCGAACGCTGAAGCTTTCTTT. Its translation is CASSLRSAGGPNAEAFF.

CDR3 bases: TGTGCCAGCAAGAGGGAAGGGGGCAGGTACGAGCAGTACTTC. Encoded protein: CASKREGGRYEQYF. The genes are TRBV2 and TRBJ2-7, with 7 nucleotides matching TRBD1. Germline loops: CDR1 SNHLY, CDR2 FYNNEI. With V trimmed by 7 bases and J by 4 bases, 10 bases remained unmatched. CDR3 length: 14 residues.